The rows below give T cell receptor beta chains drawn from one sample of a study of shared clonotypes between healthy human individuals. TCRdb keeps only in-frame clones here, not all; method: immunoSEQ multiplex PCR. The table has about 1.5 million clones, roughly 96% seen once. The source material was naive CD4+ T cells sorted from blood. The receptors originated from a young man in good health. The CDR3 runs from the conserved cysteine through the conserved F or W. D genes are given only for firm matches. Where a row states a size, it is once, few, many or the class of an expanded clone; other rows omit it.

-	11	-	TRBV6-1	TRBJ2-1	TGTGCCAGCAGCCTCACGGAGGAGCAGTTCTTC	CASSLTEEQFF
-	17	-	TRBV7-9	TRBJ2-2	TGTGCCAGCAGCCATCCGGCGGCGGTGTTAAGACCCGGGGAGCTGTTTTTT	CASSHPAAVLRPGELFF
-	13	-	TRBV28	TRBJ2-2	TGTGCCAGTGAGGGGACGAACACCGGGGAGCTGTTTTTT	CASEGTNTGELFF
TRBD2	16	-	TRBV7-8	TRBJ2-7	TGTGCCAGCAGCTTAACATCGGCTAGCGGACCCTACGAGCAGTACTTC	CASSLTSASGPYEQYF
TRBD1	18	-	TRBV13	TRBJ1-3	TGTGCCAGCAGCTCACGCATTACCGGGACAGGGGCTGGAAACACCATATATTTT	CASSSRITGTGAGNTIYF
TRBD1	16	-	TRBV19	TRBJ1-1	TGTGCCAGTAGTATCCCAGGGGGAGGTTCGTACACTGAAGCTTTCTTT	CASSIPGGGSYTEAFF
-	14	few	TRBV27	TRBJ1-5	TGTGCCACCGGGCGGATGGGGGATAATCAGCCCCAGCATTTT	CATGRMGDNQPQHF
-	16	-	TRBV7-8	TRBJ2-1	TGTGCCAGCAGCTTAGCGGGCAGGTCTGCATACAATGAGCAGTTCTTC	CASSLAGRSAYNEQFF
TRBD1	16	-	TRBV5-8	TRBJ2-7	TGTGCCAGCAGCTTGTTCAAGGGGACAGGGGGTTACGAGCAGTACTTC	CASSLFKGTGGYEQYF
-	17	few	TRBV7-9	TRBJ2-2	TGTGCCAGCAGCCGGACAAGCTGGGGCTGGTCACCCGGGGAGCTGTTTTTT	CASSRTSWGWSPGELFF
TRBD1	17	-	TRBV9	TRBJ2-2	TGTGCCAGCAGCGTGGGAACAGGGGGTAGCGGCACCGGGGAGCTGTTTTTT	CASSVGTGGSGTGELFF
-	11	-	TRBV10-3	TRBJ2-7	TGTGCCATCAGTGGCAGGGACGAGCAGTACTTC	CAISGRDEQYF
-	13	once	TRBV6-6	TRBJ2-7	TGTGCCAGCAGCGATCGACCCCACTACGAGCAGTACTTC	CASSDRPHYEQYF
-	14	-	TRBV10-3	TRBJ1-2	TGTGCCATCAGTGATCGCGACGGCCTTGGAGGCTACACCTTC	CAISDRDGLGGYTF
TRBD2	15	-	TRBV6-5	TRBJ2-7	TGTGCCAGCAGTTACTGGCGGGAGGGGGGGAACGAGCAGTACTTC	CASSYWREGGNEQYF
-	18	-	TRBV12-5	TRBJ2-7	TGTGCTAGTGGTTTGGCTCGGGCCGGGGACCTACCCCTCTACGAGCAGTACTTC	CASGLARAGDLPLYEQYF
TRBD2	16	-	TRBV7-6	TRBJ2-3	TGTGCCAGCAGCTTAGCGGCGGGAGGGCTGGTAGATACGCAGTATTTT	CASSLAAGGLVDTQYF
TRBD2	16	-	TRBV9	TRBJ2-2	TGTGCCAGCAGCGTAGAGCCCGGGAGGGGGGCCGGGGAGCTGTTTTTT	CASSVEPGRGAGELFF
-	15	-	TRBV6-1	TRBJ1-2	TGTGCCAGCAGTGAAAGTGCGGCCGGGGTGTATGGCTACACCTTC	CASSESAAGVYGYTF
-	15	-	TRBV7-9	TRBJ2-7	TGTGCCAGCAGCCACTTAAGGTCCCCCATCTACGAGCAGTACTTC	CASSHLRSPIYEQYF
TRBD1	15	-	TRBV5-1	TRBJ1-5	TGCGCCAGCAGCTTGGGGGACAGGGGTAATCAGCCCCAGCATTTT	CASSLGDRGNQPQHF
TRBD1	14	-	TRBV5-5	TRBJ1-2	TGTGCCAGCAGCTTAGGGACAGGGCTTTATGGCTACACCTTC	CASSLGTGLYGYTF
-	13	once	TRBV27	TRBJ2-3	TGTGCCAGCAGACAAACGTCCCGGGATACGCAGTATTTT	CASRQTSRDTQYF
TRBD2	17	-	TRBV4-3	TRBJ2-3	TGCGCCAGCAGCCAAGATTGGGGGACTAGCGGGAGGTATACGCAGTATTTT	CASSQDWGTSGRYTQYF
-	13	once	TRBV21-1	TRBJ2-7	TGTGCCAGCCCCTCTGGACAAGACTACGAGCAGTACTTC	CASPSGQDYEQYF
TRBD1	15	-	TRBV4-3	TRBJ1-4	TGCGCCAGCAGCCGATCGGACAGGGTGGATGAAAAACTGTTTTTT	CASSRSDRVDEKLFF
-	12	-	TRBV28	TRBJ2-1	TGTGCCAGCAGTTCCTCTGACAGGGAGCAGTTCTTC	CASSSSDREQFF
-	13	-	TRBV6-6	TRBJ2-7	TGTGCCAGCAGTTACTCCCCTAGCTATGAGCAGTACTTC	CASSYSPSYEQYF
-	14	-	TRBV5-8	TRBJ1-5	TGTGCCAGCCCGTCCGAGGGTCGCCTTGGACCCCAGCATTTT	CASPSEGRLGPQHF
-	13	-	TRBV21-1	TRBJ2-7	TGTGCCAGCAGCAAAGACCCCTCCTACGAGCAGTACTTC	CASSKDPSYEQYF
TRBD2	16	-	TRBV18	TRBJ2-3	TGTGCCAGCTCACAAGGACTAGCGGGATCCACAGATACGCAGTATTTT	CASSQGLAGSTDTQYF
-	15	-	TRBV7-6	TRBJ2-5	TGTGCCAGCAGCTTAGGACAGCTTAACAAAGAGACCCAGTACTTC	CASSLGQLNKETQYF
TRBD2	19	-	TRBV15	TRBJ2-3	TGTGCCACCAGCAGAGGCATCTTAGCGGGAGGGTCGAAAAGAGATACGCAGTATTTT	CATSRGILAGGSKRDTQYF
-	12	-	TRBV7-9	TRBJ2-7	TGTGCCAGCAGCTCAGGGGTTGGCGAGCAGTACTTC	CASSSGVGEQYF
-	13	-	TRBV4-3	TRBJ1-2	TGCGCCAGCAGCCAAGATAGGCTCTATGGCTACACCTTC	CASSQDRLYGYTF
TRBD1	18	-	TRBV9	TRBJ1-3	TGTGCCAGCAGCGTATCAGGTGGACAGGGCCTCTCTGGAAACACCATATATTTT	CASSVSGGQGLSGNTIYF
-	12	-	TRBV29-1	TRBJ1-2	TGCAGCGGGGACGTAGGATTAGGAGGCTACACCTTC	CSGDVGLGGYTF
TRBD1	16	-	TRBV28	TRBJ1-2	TGTGCCACCCTTCCCGACAGGGGGCTGGCTAACTATGGCTACACCTTC	CATLPDRGLANYGYTF
-	16	-	TRBV11-2	TRBJ2-5	TGTGCCAGCAGCAAGCTACGGGGCAGGGATGGAGGGACCCAGTACTTC	CASSKLRGRDGGTQYF
TRBD2	12	-	TRBV2	TRBJ2-7	TGTGCCAGTACGGGACTAGCTTATGAGCAGTACTTC	CASTGLAYEQYF
TRBD1	16	-	TRBV4-1	TRBJ1-3	TGCGCCAGCAGCCGAATCGGACAGGACTCTGGAAACACCATATATTTT	CASSRIGQDSGNTIYF
-	15	-	TRBV27	TRBJ2-7	TGTGCCAGCGGCCCAAGGATTACGAGTCCCTACGAGCAGTACTTC	CASGPRITSPYEQYF
-	15	once	TRBV10-3	TRBJ1-1	TGTGCCATCAGTGAGAGGACGAGCGGGGACACTGAAGCTTTCTTT	CAISERTSGDTEAFF
TRBD2	17	-	TRBV11-3	TRBJ2-5	TGTGCCAGCAGCTTAGAAGCCGGGACTAGCGGGAGTGAGACCCAGTACTTC	CASSLEAGTSGSETQYF
TRBD1	16	-	TRBV25-1	TRBJ2-3	TGTGCCAGCAGTGCCCCCAGGGGGAATATTAAAGATACGCAGTATTTT	CASSAPRGNIKDTQYF
-	12	once	TRBV9	TRBJ2-1	TGTGCCAGCAGCGTAGGGCTAACTGAGCAGTTCTTC	CASSVGLTEQFF
-	14	-	TRBV7-2	TRBJ2-7	TGTGCCAGCAGCTTAGCGCAGGGGCCATACGAGCAGTACTTC	CASSLAQGPYEQYF
-	14	-	TRBV5-1	TRBJ1-5	TGCGCCAGTAGCCCTAATACCGGTTATCAGCCCCAGCATTTT	CASSPNTGYQPQHF
-	13	-	TRBV5-1	TRBJ2-3	TGCGCCAGCAGCTTAGAGGGGACAGATACGCAGTATTTT	CASSLEGTDTQYF
-	14	-	TRBV5-1	TRBJ1-1	TGCGCCAGCAGCTTGGTTCAGTTGAACACTGAAGCTTTCTTT	CASSLVQLNTEAFF
-	12	-	TRBV6-1	TRBJ2-3	TGTGCCAGCAGATTGACGCCAGATACGCAGTATTTT	CASRLTPDTQYF
-	15	-	TRBV29-1	TRBJ1-2	TGCAGCGTTGAAGGAGCCAGTGGGCCTAACTATGGCTACACCTTC	CSVEGASGPNYGYTF
-	12	-	TRBV7-2	TRBJ2-1	TGTGCCAGCAGCTTAGTATACAATGAGCAGTTCTTC	CASSLVYNEQFF
-	14	-	TRBV29-1	TRBJ1-5	TGCAGCGTTGGGGAAAACCCGGGGGATCAGCCCCAGCATTTT	CSVGENPGDQPQHF